This paragraph covers one T cell receptor beta chain sequence. What it binds is not known. This entry comes from a study of T cells in Graves' hyperthyroidism and ophthalmopathy. Study-wide context: Initial diagnosis, before any treatment, was when peripheral blood was collected.

PBMCs were collected from a roughly 10 ml volume of fresh peripheral blood. TCR beta CDR3 regions were amplified from RNA. The study used the HTBI primer set for a first-round RT-PCR of the TCR CDR3. TCRdb processed the multiplex PCR reads anew with MiXCR; each CDR3 protein has one entry. The data show 500,000 to 750,000 distinct CDR3 sequences, 14% seen once. Whole-study findings and limits: Ophthalmopathy, which appeared later, was predicted by the model a median about 6.8 months before onset.

Germline CDR1 and CDR2: SQVTM and ANQGSEA. This CDR3 region has 13 residues. Trimming took 4 bases from V and 9 from J, leaving 16 bases between them. Input material: blood. This clonotype originated in a woman aged 18-35 years with Graves' ophthalmopathy. The chain carries TRBV29-1 and TRBJ2-1, with a tentative D call TRBD1 (6 bases). DNA of the CDR3: TGCAGCGTTGGTAACAGGGAGTGGGGTGAGCAGTTCTTC. It is translated as CSVGNREWGEQFF.